The TCR beta chain described here comes from a study of blood T cell repertoires in COVID-19. Whole-study context: The United States, Italy and Spain were the sources of the acute and convalescent COVID-19 samples. The analysed material was cDNA or gDNA that came from T cells, B-cell-depleted T cells, or PBMCs.

Original data processing: Using reference gene primer amplification, nucleated cell counts were estimated. Profiling relied on immunoSEQ multiplex PCR, and the TCRdb table lists in-frame clones only, not all of them. V, J and clone size were drawn from that table, and D and trimming were deduced from the DNA. The repertoire consists of around 500,000 clones, with around 85% occurring once and the leading ten covering approximately 2.9%. The CDR3 is 13 amino acids. Trimming removed 6 bases from V and 4 bases from J, with 12 bases in between. Germline CDR1 is SGHTA and CDR2 is FQGTGA. The chain employs TRBV7-3 and TRBJ1-2; D remains ambiguous. Sequenced sample: peripheral blood. The source is a human donor in a cohort sampled during active COVID-19. The CDR3 sequence is CASSQDGVYGYTF. The DNA for the CDR3 is TGTGCCAGCAGTCAAGACGGAGTCTATGGCTACACCTTC.